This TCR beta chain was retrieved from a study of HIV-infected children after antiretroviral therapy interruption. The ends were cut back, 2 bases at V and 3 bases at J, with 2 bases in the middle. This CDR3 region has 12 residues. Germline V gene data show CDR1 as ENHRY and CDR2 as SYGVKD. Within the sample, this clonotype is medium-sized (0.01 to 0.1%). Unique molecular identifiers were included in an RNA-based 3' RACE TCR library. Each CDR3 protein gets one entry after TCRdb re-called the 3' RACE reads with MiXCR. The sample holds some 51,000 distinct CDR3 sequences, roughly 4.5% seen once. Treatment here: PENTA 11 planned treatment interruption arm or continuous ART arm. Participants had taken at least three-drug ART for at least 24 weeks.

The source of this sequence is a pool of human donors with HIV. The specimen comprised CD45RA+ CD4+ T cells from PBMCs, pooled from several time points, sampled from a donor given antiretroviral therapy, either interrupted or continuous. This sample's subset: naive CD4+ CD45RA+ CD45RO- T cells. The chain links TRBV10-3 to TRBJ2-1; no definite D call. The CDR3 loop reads CAISESYNEQFF. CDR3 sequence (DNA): TGTGCCATCAGTGAGAGCTACAATGAGCAGTTCTTC.